The 14 T cell receptor beta chains presented below share a single source sample, sequenced in a study of pediatric ulcerative colitis. Data came from immunoSEQ multiplex PCR; TCRdb stores just in-frame clones and leaves some out. The data show 30,000 to 35,000 clones, about 81% seen once. Rectal tissue came from one to two pinch biopsies taken at colonoscopy. The sequencing input was gut tissue. These receptors were obtained from a boy between 10 and 17 years old with mild ulcerative colitis.

The rearrangement joins TRBV30 to TRBJ2-1; 11 bases line up with TRBD2. This CDR3 comprises 16 residues. V lost 2 bases, J lost 2 bases, and 5 bases stayed unmatched. Germline CDR1 and CDR2: GTSNPN and SVGIG (reference sequence). This CDR3 reads CAWSLAGGSPYNEQFF. The DNA of the CDR3 is TGTGCCTGGAGTTTAGCGGGGGGGAGTCCCTACAATGAGCAGTTCTTC.

The chain is built from TRBV5-1 and TRBJ2-1; no firm D call. This CDR3 region has 15 residues. Germline-derived CDR1 and CDR2 are SGHRS and YFSETQ. Trimming removed 1 base at V and 0 bases at J, with 8 bases between. The CDR3 DNA is TGCGCCAGCAGCTTGTTGTTGAGCTCCTACAATGAGCAGTTCTTC. Residues: CASSLLLSSYNEQFF.

This chain connects TRBV5-8 to TRBJ1-6; D is unresolved. The length of the CDR3 is 12 residues. Trimming removed 2 bases at V and 9 bases at J, with 6 bases between. CDR1 and CDR2 (germline): SGHTS, YDEGEE. The CDR3 DNA is TGTGCCAGCAGCTTCCTGGGTTCACCCCTCCACTTT. It yields the protein CASSFLGSPLHF.

V is TRBV9 and J is TRBJ2-3; 11 bases fit TRBD2. V shed 3 bases, J shed 7 bases, and the junction held 13 bases outside the gene matches. Per germline, CDR1 SGDLS and CDR2 YYNGEE. The CDR3 is 17 residues long. The CDR3 sequence is CASSGGLAGPQGHTQYF. CDR3 nucleotides: TGTGCCAGCAGCGGCGGACTAGCGGGCCCACAAGGGCATACGCAGTATTTT.

This clone was seen a handful of times. V and J are TRBV19 and TRBJ1-5; D is ambiguous. CDR1 and CDR2 from the germline V gene are LNHDA and SQIVND (reference sequence). The length of the CDR3 is 13 residues. V lost 1 base and J lost 6, with 7 bases in between. CDR3 bases: TGTGCCAGTAGTATAGTGGGAGCTCAGCCCCAGCATTTT. Its protein product is CASSIVGAQPQHF. Drawing the rest from reference TRBV19 and TRBJ1-5, the complete variable domain is DGGITQSPKYLFRKEGQNVTLSCEQNLNHDAMYWYRQDPGQGLRLIYYSQIVNDFQKGDIAEGYSVSREKKESFPLTVTSAQKNPTAFYLCASSIVGAQPQHFGDGTRLSIL.

This chain joins TRBV30 and TRBJ1-1, with D unresolved. The CDR3 has 13 residues. From germline, CDR1 is GTSNPN and CDR2 SVGIG (reference sequence). With 0 bases removed from V and 0 bases from J, the gap between germline ends came to 5 bases. The CDR3: CAWSVAVNTEAFF. In DNA form, the CDR3 reads TGTGCCTGGAGTGTCGCAGTGAACACTGAAGCTTTCTTT.

The chain joins TRBV10-1 to TRBJ2-2; the D call may be TRBD1 or TRBD2 (6 bases each). The CDR3 totals 17 residues. The V gene lost 6 bases and the J gene lost 6 bases, with 23 bases spanning the gap. CDR1 and CDR2 (germline): WNHNN, SYGVQD (reference sequence). DNA of the CDR3: TGCGCCAGCAGCGTTCGACAGGCGGGGATGGGGGCCGGGGAGCTGTTTTTT. Its translation: CASSVRQAGMGAGELFF.

The genes are TRBV7-9 and TRBJ1-4; D remains unclear. Germline V lookup: CDR1 SEHNR, CDR2 FQNEAQ (reference sequence). Trimming removed 5 bases from V and 11 bases from J, with 15 bases in between. CDR3 length equals 13 residues. This CDR3 is CASSNLGVGKLFF. For the CDR3, the DNA is TGTGCCAGCAGCAACCTCGGGGTGGGGAAACTGTTTTTT.

This CDR3 is CAQTRTGELFF. CDR3 in DNA: TGTGCTCAGACCCGCACCGGGGAGCTGTTTTTT. V usage is TRBV30 and J usage is TRBJ2-2; no reliable D call. Germline loops: CDR1 GTSNPN, CDR2 SVGIG (reference sequence). The CDR3 runs to 11 residues.

The chain links TRBV7-8 to TRBJ1-4; D remains ambiguous. This CDR3 has 13 amino acids. Germline lookup yields CDR1 SGHVS and CDR2 FQNEAQ. The ends were cut back, 4 bases at V and 5 bases at J, with 8 bases in the middle. Here the CDR3 reads CASSYGRNEKLFF. The CDR3, as DNA: TGTGCCAGCAGCTACGGACGGAATGAAAAACTGTTTTTT.

The genes are TRBV6-5 and TRBJ2-2; 7 bases are shared with TRBD2. With 2 bases clipped from V and 1 base from J, the junction kept 4 bases outside the gene matches. This CDR3 is built from 16 residues. Germline CDR1 and CDR2: MNHEY and SVGAGI. CDR3 residues: CASSYRPGGNTGELFF. The CDR3 bases are TGTGCCAGCAGTTACCGCCCGGGGGGGAACACCGGGGAGCTGTTTTTT.

The rearrangement links TRBV29-1 to TRBJ1-1; D is undetermined. The CDR3 is 13 residues long. V was pared by 6 bases and J by 1 base, with 12 bases between. Germline V gene lookup returns CDR1 SQVTM and CDR2 ANQGSEA. The CDR3 DNA follows: TGCAGCGTCAAGAAAGACGGGAACACTGAAGCTTTCTTT. Its protein product is CSVKKDGNTEAFF.

This clone has a handful of counts. The chain couples TRBV7-2 to TRBJ2-3; a weak D match, TRBD2 (6 bases). The length of the CDR3 is 14 residues. Germline-derived CDR1 and CDR2 are SGHTA and FQGNSA. Trimming shortened V by 2 bases and J by 5 bases, and 11 bases separated the two germline ends. Here the CDR3 reads CASSLTSRGDTQYF. The CDR3 coding sequence is TGTGCCAGCAGCTTAACTAGCAGAGGAGATACGCAGTATTTT.

As to this clone: The identical CDR3 is also encoded by other nucleotide sequences in the sample. The chain joins TRBV7-9 to TRBJ1-2, with D hard to call. V was cut by 3 bases and J by 2 bases, with 4 bases left in between. Germline CDR1 and CDR2: SEHNR and FQNEAQ (reference sequence). The CDR3 runs 12 residues. CDR3 DNA: TGTGCCAGCAGCTTGCACAACTATGGCTACACCTTC. Translation gives CASSLHNYGYTF.